The sample holds one count of the clone carrying this T cell receptor beta chain. In the authors' methods: Reference gene primers were amplified, and this amplification served to estimate nucleated cell counts. Assay used: immunoSEQ multiplex PCR; TCRdb lists only in-frame clones, some missing. The D gene and trimming were derived from the DNA, and the V and J assignments and clone size from that table. The sample includes under 250,000 clones, 86% of them seen just once. The germline CDR1 and CDR2 sequences are LNHDA and SQIVND (reference sequence). V was pared by 4 bases and J by 6 bases, with 7 bases of the junction left unmatched. The CDR3 runs 15 residues. This record belongs to a study of blood T cell repertoires in COVID-19. About the research overall: Donors in the United States, Italy and Spain gave samples during acute or convalescent COVID-19. In each case, the material was cDNA or gDNA derived from T cells, B-cell-depleted T cells, or PBMCs.

The sample comprised peripheral blood. This chain joins TRBV19 and TRBJ2-3; TRBD2 matches at 10 bases. This TCR was sampled from an elderly man with acute or convalescent COVID-19. CDR3 nucleotide sequence: TGTGCCAGTAGTACCCAGCGGGGGGGCCGGGATACGCAGTATTTT. It is translated as CASSTQRGGRDTQYF. The whole variable domain, remainder taken from reference TRBV19 and TRBJ2-3, is DGGITQSPKYLFRKEGQNVTLSCEQNLNHDAMYWYRQDPGQGLRLIYYSQIVNDFQKGDIAEGYSVSREKKESFPLTVTSAQKNPTAFYLCASSTQRGGRDTQYFGPGTRLTVL.